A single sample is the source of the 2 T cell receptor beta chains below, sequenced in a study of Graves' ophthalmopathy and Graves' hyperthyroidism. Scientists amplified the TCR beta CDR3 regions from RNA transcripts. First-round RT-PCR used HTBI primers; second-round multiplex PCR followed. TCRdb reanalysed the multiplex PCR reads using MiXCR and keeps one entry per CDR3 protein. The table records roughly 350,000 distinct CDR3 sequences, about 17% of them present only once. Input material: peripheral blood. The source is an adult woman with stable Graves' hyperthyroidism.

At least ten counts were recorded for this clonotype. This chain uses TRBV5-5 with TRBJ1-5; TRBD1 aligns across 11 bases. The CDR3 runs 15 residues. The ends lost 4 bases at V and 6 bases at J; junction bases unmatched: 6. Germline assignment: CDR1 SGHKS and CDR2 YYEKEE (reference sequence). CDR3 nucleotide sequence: TGTGCCAGCAGCATCGGGACAGGGGGAAGTCAGCCCCAGCATTTT. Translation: CASSIGTGGSQPQHF.

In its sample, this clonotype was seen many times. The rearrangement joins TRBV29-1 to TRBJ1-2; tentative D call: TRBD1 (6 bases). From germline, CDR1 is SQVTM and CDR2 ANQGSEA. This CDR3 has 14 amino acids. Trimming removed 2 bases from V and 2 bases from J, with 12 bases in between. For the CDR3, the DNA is TGCAGCGTTGAAATCTGGGACAAGAACTATGGCTACACCTTC. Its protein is CSVEIWDKNYGYTF.